These 8 T cell receptor beta chains share one sample of origin, sequenced in a study of metastatic and nonmetastatic thyroid tumors. TCRdb reprocessed the PCR reads via MiXCR. The sample contains about 8,000 clones, 20% to 30% of which appear only once. Thyroid surgery had not been preceded by any treatment in any patient. Sequenced input: adjacent normal tissue. These receptor sequences come from a female donor with papillary thyroid cancer or a benign thyroid nodule (not recorded which). Some clones in this sample may be carry-over from other donors' samples.

J is TRBJ2-1 and V is TRBV6-5; perhaps D is TRBD1 or TRBD2 (5 bases each). The CDR3 consists of 14 residues. V lost 2 bases to trimming and J lost 6 bases, with 11 bases between them. Germline V CDR1 and CDR2: MNHEY, SVGAGI. CDR3 residues: CASSYPGTSNEQFF. DNA for the CDR3: TGTGCCAGCAGTTACCCAGGGACCTCCAATGAGCAGTTCTTC.

This chain links TRBV30 with TRBJ2-7; the D gene could be TRBD1 or TRBD2 (5 bases each). The CDR3 runs to 15 residues. Germline values: CDR1 GTSNPN, CDR2 SVGIG (reference sequence). Trimming stripped 3 bases from V and 2 bases from J, with 17 bases between. CDR3 region: CAWSKGPGPAYEQYF. The CDR3, as DNA: TGTGCCTGGAGCAAGGGACCGGGCCCAGCCTACGAGCAGTACTTC.

This clone is medium-sized (0.01 to 0.1%) by share. The chain carries TRBV6-5 and TRBJ1-3; D is ambiguous. Germline CDR1 reads MNHEY; CDR2 reads SVGAGI. This CDR3 has 18 amino acids. Trimming removed 0 bases from V and 0 bases from J, with 15 bases in between. The CDR3 nucleotides read TGTGCCAGCAGTTACTCTCTTGGGCGGATCCTCTCTGGAAACACCATATATTTT. Translating it yields CASSYSLGRILSGNTIYF.

Turning to this clone: One end of the junction fails to match germline, which may point to a read error. The gene calls are TRBV2 and TRBJ2-1; the match to TRBD2 covers 14 bases. The germline V gene encodes CDR1 SNHLY and CDR2 FYNNEI. The length of the CDR3 is 18 residues. As DNA, the CDR3 is TGTGCCGACTCGGGACTAGCGGGAGCGGCTGAGTCCTACAGTGAGCAGTTCTTC. Encoded protein: CADSGLAGAAESYSEQFF.

This clone occurred once. One end of the junction does not line up with germline, which may come from a read error. This chain joins TRBV11-1 and TRBJ2-5, with D unresolved. This CDR3 is built from 14 residues. In germline, CDR1 is SGHAT, CDR2 FQDESV (reference sequence). CDR3 nucleotides: TGTGTCAGCATCGTCGACACGTACCAAGAGACCCAGTACTTC. Its translation is CVSIVDTYQETQYF.

Many counts were recorded for this clone. The CDR3 sequence: CASSPDGYEQYF. CDR3 sequence (DNA): TGTGCCAGCTCCCCTGACGGCTACGAGCAGTACTTC. The rearrangement links TRBV18 to TRBJ2-7; D is uncertain. Trimming pared 6 bases from V and 3 bases from J, leaving 9 bases between. In germline, CDR1 is KGHSH, CDR2 LQKENI. This CDR3 spans 12 amino acids. The variable domain in full, completed from reference TRBV18 and TRBJ2-7, reads NAGVMQNPRHLVRRRGQEARLRCSPMKGHSHVYWYRQLPEEGLKFMVYLQKENIIDESGMPKERFSAEFPKEGPSILRIQQVVRGDSAAYFCASSPDGYEQYFGPGTRLTVT.

This clone was seen more than once but under ten times. This chain uses TRBV6-1 with TRBJ2-7, with 7 bases that match TRBD2. Germline CDR1 reads MNHNS; CDR2 reads SASEGT. V was clipped by 7 bases and J by 4 bases; unmatched bases: 4. The CDR3 totals 12 residues. The chain's CDR3 is CASKTSEYEQYF. The CDR3 DNA reads as TGTGCCAGCAAAACTAGCGAGTACGAGCAGTACTTC.

The rearrangement uses TRBV19 and TRBJ1-3; D uncertain. CDR3 length: 12 residues. Germline V lookup: CDR1 LNHDA, CDR2 SQIVND (reference sequence). V lost 5 bases and J 0 bases, leaving 2 bases between the germline ends. The CDR3 region has the DNA TGTGCCAGTAGTCGCTCTGGAAACACCATATATTTT. Translation gives CASSRSGNTIYF.